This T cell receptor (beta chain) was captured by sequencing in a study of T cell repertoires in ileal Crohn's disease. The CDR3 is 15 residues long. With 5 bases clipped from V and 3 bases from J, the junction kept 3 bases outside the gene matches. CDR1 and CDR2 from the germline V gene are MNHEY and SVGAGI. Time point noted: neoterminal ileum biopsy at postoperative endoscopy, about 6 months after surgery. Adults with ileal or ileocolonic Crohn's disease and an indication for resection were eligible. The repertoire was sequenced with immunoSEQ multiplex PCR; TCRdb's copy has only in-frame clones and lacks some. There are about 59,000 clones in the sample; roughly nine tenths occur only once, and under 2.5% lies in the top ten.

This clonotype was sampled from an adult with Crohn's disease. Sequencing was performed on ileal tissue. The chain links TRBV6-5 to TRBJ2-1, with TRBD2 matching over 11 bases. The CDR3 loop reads CASSTLAGGYNEQFF. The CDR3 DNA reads TGTGCCAGCAGTACCCTAGCGGGGGGCTACAATGAGCAGTTCTTC.